The 21 T cell receptor beta chains given below trace back to one sample, sequenced in a study of cytomegalovirus exposure and HLA in healthy donors. The PCR employed 60 Vbeta primers together with 13 Jbeta primers. Data came from immunoSEQ multiplex PCR; TCRdb stores just in-frame clones and leaves some out. Of approximately 120,000 clones in the sample, approximately 71% were seen once. The source material was PBMCs. The source is a man aged 40-50 years in good health and CMV-seronegative.

V is TRBV29-1 and J is TRBJ2-2; D is perhaps TRBD1 (6 bases). Per the germline V gene, CDR1 is SQVTM and CDR2 is ANQGSEA. CDR3 size: 13 residues. V was pared by 5 bases and J by 5 bases, with 12 bases between. The CDR3 sequence is CSVLPTGTGELFF. CDR3 sequence (DNA): TGCAGCGTTCTCCCAACAGGGACCGGGGAGCTGTTTTTT.

The rearrangement uses TRBV7-6 and TRBJ2-3, with D perhaps TRBD2 (5 bases). The germline V and J ends were trimmed by 0 bases and 8 bases, with 15 bases remaining between them. Germline CDR1 reads SGHVS; CDR2 reads FNYEAQ. This CDR3 has 15 amino acids. For the CDR3, the DNA is TGTGCCAGCAGCTTAGCGCTGTCGGCCGGAGGTACGCAGTATTTT. Protein product: CASSLALSAGGTQYF.

The gene calls are TRBV7-2 and TRBJ2-5; D may be TRBD2 (6 bases). CDR1 is SGHTA, CDR2 FQGNSA, per germline. V shed 6 bases and J shed 4 bases, with 18 bases lying between them. The CDR3 runs 15 residues. CDR3: CASSTPSSAVETQYF. The DNA of the CDR3 is TGTGCCAGCAGTACTCCTTCTAGCGCGGTAGAGACCCAGTACTTC.

CDR3 protein: CASSRGQNTGELFF. In nucleotides, the CDR3 is TGTGCCAGCAGTAGGGGACAGAACACCGGGGAGCTGTTTTTT. The chain is built from TRBV27 and TRBJ2-2; a possible D gene is TRBD1 (6 bases). This CDR3 is built from 14 residues. V gave up 5 bases and J gave up 1 base, with 8 bases separating them. Germline CDR1 and CDR2: MNHEY and SMNVEV (reference sequence).

The rearrangement joins TRBV5-6 to TRBJ2-5; no reliable D call. V lost 1 base to trimming and J lost 2 bases, with 3 bases between them. In germline, CDR1 is SGHDT, CDR2 YYEEEE. This CDR3 is 12 amino acids long. This CDR3 is CASSLIQETQYF. In DNA form, the CDR3 reads TGTGCCAGCAGCTTGATACAAGAGACCCAGTACTTC. Filled out from reference TRBV5-6 and TRBJ2-5, the complete variable domain reads DAGVTQSPTHLIKTRGQQVTLRCSPKSGHDTVSWYQQALGQGPQFIFQYYEEEERQRGNFPDRFSGHQFPNYSSELNVNALLLGDSALYLCASSLIQETQYFGPGTRLLVL.

This rearrangement joins TRBV7-2 to TRBJ1-5; the match to TRBD1 covers 8 bases. Losses at the gene ends were 4 bases for V and 5 bases for J; bases not matched to a gene: 10. Germline V gives CDR1 SGHTA, CDR2 FQGNSA. This CDR3 spans 16 amino acids. The CDR3 is CASSSAGGRTYQPQHF. The CDR3 coding sequence is TGTGCCAGCAGCTCGGCAGGGGGCAGGACCTATCAGCCCCAGCATTTT.

This sequence joins TRBV27 and TRBJ2-2, with D unresolved. Per the germline V gene, CDR1 is MNHEY and CDR2 is SMNVEV (reference sequence). V was clipped by 2 bases and J by 8 bases, with 12 bases between them. This CDR3 contains 14 residues. The CDR3 nucleotides are TGTGCCAGCAGTTTACGTCTCAGTCTGGGGGAGCTGTTTTTT. This sequence encodes CASSLRLSLGELFF.

The chain uses TRBV5-4 and TRBJ2-2; 12 bases fit TRBD2. The CDR3 runs 17 residues. Trimming removed 4 bases from V and 1 base from J; junction bases left unmatched: 5. Germline V lookup: CDR1 SGHNT, CDR2 YYREEE (reference sequence). The CDR3 reads CASSRLGLAGNTGELFF. In nucleotides, the CDR3 is TGTGCCAGCAGCCGCTTGGGACTAGCGGGGAACACCGGGGAGCTGTTTTTT. Drawing the rest from reference TRBV5-4 and TRBJ2-2, the complete variable domain is ETGVTQSPTHLIKTRGQQVTLRCSSQSGHNTVSWYQQALGQGPQFIFQYYREEENGRGNFPPRFSGLQFPNYSSELNVNALELDDSALYLCASSRLGLAGNTGELFFGEGSRLTVL.

Turning to this clone: The sample holds other DNA sequences that translate to the same CDR3. V gene TRBV4-3 combines with J gene TRBJ1-1; D is unresolved. Germline V gene sequence: CDR1 LGHNA, CDR2 YSLEER. The CDR3 extends over 13 amino acids. Deletions cut 1 base from V and 4 bases from J, with 7 bases between. The CDR3 is CASSQAPITEAFF. In DNA, the CDR3 is TGCGCCAGCAGCCAAGCACCTATCACTGAAGCTTTCTTT.

For the CDR3, the DNA is TGTGCCAGCACCCTACAGGGTGATAATTCACCCCTCCACTTT. It encodes CASTLQGDNSPLHF. The chain recombines TRBV2 with TRBJ1-6, with D perhaps TRBD1 (6 bases). V was trimmed by 7 bases and J by 5 bases, leaving 12 bases between them. Germline values: CDR1 SNHLY, CDR2 FYNNEI. The CDR3 is made up of 14 amino acids.

The chain uses TRBV19 and TRBJ1-2, with D possibly matching TRBD1 (6 bases). Germline loops: CDR1 LNHDA, CDR2 SQIVND (reference sequence). The germline V and J ends were trimmed by 4 bases and 11 bases, with 20 bases remaining between them. The CDR3 totals 14 residues. The CDR3 protein is CASSTPGTSLGYTF. CDR3 bases: TGTGCCAGTAGTACCCCCGGGACATCTTTGGGGTACACCTTC.

This clone has only one observation. This chain connects TRBV28 to TRBJ1-2; D not certain. Between the trimmed V and J ends, which lost 8 bases and 0 bases, there was a span of 10 bases. CDR3 length: 13 amino acids. Germline V gives CDR1 MDHEN, CDR2 SYDVKM. The CDR3 loop is CASLGSTNYGYTF. Written as DNA, the CDR3 is TGTGCCAGCCTGGGCAGCACTAACTATGGCTACACCTTC.

The V call is TRBV18, the J call TRBJ1-2; a possible D gene is TRBD1 (6 bases). V was pared by 4 bases and J by 14 bases, with 17 bases between. The CDR3 has 12 amino acids. Germline V gene data show CDR1 as KGHSH and CDR2 as LQKENI. The CDR3 coding sequence is TGTGCCAGCTCACTATCCCAACAGGGTATAACCTTC. It yields the protein CASSLSQQGITF.

The rearrangement joins TRBV5-4 to TRBJ1-2, with TRBD1 matching 10 bases. This CDR3 is built from 17 residues. With V trimmed by 2 bases and J by 0 bases, 7 bases remained unmatched. Germline V gene data show CDR1 as SGHNT and CDR2 as YYREEE (reference sequence). The CDR3 nucleotides read TGTGCCAGCAGCTTTCCCGGGACAGGGGTTTCTAACTATGGCTACACCTTC. Its translation: CASSFPGTGVSNYGYTF.

This clone came up a few times. This rearrangement joins TRBV4-3 to TRBJ2-5, with a weak D call TRBD1 (6 bases). V lost 0 bases and J lost 6, with 17 bases in between. Germline V lookup: CDR1 LGHNA, CDR2 YSLEER. The CDR3 consists of 16 residues. The CDR3 bases are TGCGCCAGCAGCCAAGATAGGGCCGGCAGGGGAAAGACCCAGTACTTC. Residues: CASSQDRAGRGKTQYF.

This rearrangement joins TRBV4-3 to TRBJ1-4; D is possibly TRBD1 (5 bases). The CDR3 has 14 residues. V shed 4 bases and J shed 3 bases, with 9 bases lying between them. CDR1 is LGHNA, CDR2 YSLEER, per germline. The CDR3 DNA is TGCGCCAGCAGCCGGGGGACTGCTAATGAAAAACTGTTTTTT. It is translated as CASSRGTANEKLFF.

CDR3 residues: CASSLPQGVVEKLFF. CDR3 nucleotides: TGTGCCAGCAGCTTACCACAGGGCGTAGTTGAAAAACTGTTTTTT. V usage is TRBV13 and J usage is TRBJ1-4, with a tentative D call TRBD1 (6 bases). The CDR3 is 15 amino acids. Germline CDR1 is PRHDT and CDR2 is FYEKMQ (reference sequence). Trimming removed 2 bases from V and 7 bases from J, with 14 bases in between.

This sequence joins TRBV25-1 and TRBJ1-5, with D perhaps TRBD1 (6 bases). The V end was cut by 3 bases, the J end by 6 bases, with 12 bases between. Germline V gene lookup returns CDR1 MGHDK and CDR2 SYGVNS. The CDR3 runs 14 residues. The chain's CDR3 is CASSEGAGSQPQHF. The CDR3 DNA is TGTGCCAGCAGTGAGGGGGCAGGGTCTCAGCCCCAGCATTTT. Supplemented by reference TRBV25-1 and TRBJ1-5, the full variable domain reads EADIYQTPRYLVIGTGKKITLECSQTMGHDKMYWYQQDPGMELHLIHYSYGVNSTEKGDLSSESTVSRIRTEHFPLTLESARPSHTSQYLCASSEGAGSQPQHFGDGTRLSIL.

This chain uses TRBV6-6 with TRBJ2-7; TRBD2 might be the D (5 bases). CDR3 size: 16 residues. CDR1 MNHNY and CDR2 SVGAGI come from the germline V gene (reference sequence). V was trimmed by 4 bases and J by 0 bases, leaving 16 bases between them. The DNA of the CDR3 is TGTGCCAGCAGTTCTCCGGACCTACTAGTCTCCTACGAGCAGTACTTC. It is translated as CASSSPDLLVSYEQYF.

The chain has TRBV5-1 and TRBJ1-4, with 8 nucleotides matching TRBD1. Losses at the gene ends were 4 bases for V and 8 bases for J; bases not matched to a gene: 10. The germline V gene has CDR1 SGHRS and CDR2 YFSETQ. The CDR3 sequence is 15 residues long. CDR3 nucleotide sequence: TGCGCCAGCAGCCCCCCAGGGGGCGCGGGAGAAAAACTGTTTTTT. Its translation is CASSPPGGAGEKLFF. The full variable domain, its missing parts supplied by reference TRBV5-1 and TRBJ1-4, is KAGVTQTPRYLIKTRGQQVTLSCSPISGHRSVSWYQQTPGQGLQFLFEYFSETQRNKGNFPGRFSGRQFSNSRSEMNVSTLELGDSALYLCASSPPGGAGEKLFFGSGTQLSVL.

In DNA form, the CDR3 reads TGTGCCAGCAGCTTGTCGGGTTACAATGAGCAGTTCTTC. This gives the protein CASSLSGYNEQFF. J is TRBJ2-1 and V is TRBV5-5; D is uncertain. The V end was cut by 1 base, the J end by 4 bases, with 6 bases between. This CDR3 is built from 13 residues. CDR1 and CDR2 from the germline V gene are SGHKS and YYEKEE (reference sequence). Variable domain in full (rest from reference TRBV5-5 and TRBJ2-1): DAGVTQSPTHLIKTRGQQVTLRCSPISGHKSVSWYQQVLGQGPQFIFQYYEKEERGRGNFPDRFSARQFPNYSSELNVNALLLGDSALYLCASSLSGYNEQFFGPGTRLTVL.